A few counts support the clone carrying this T cell receptor (beta chain). Antigen unknown. The total RNA that was extracted per sample amounted to at least 5 micrograms. CDR1 is SGHAT, CDR2 FQDESV, per germline (reference sequence). Trimming shortened V by 3 bases and J by 2 bases, and 14 bases separated the two germline ends. The CDR3 spans 15 residues. This specimen comes from a study of blood T cells in healthy people across ages. A second PCR, run for roughly 7 to 11 cycles, used a sample-barcoded 5' primer plus a J-beta primer mix. The authors tagged each cDNA molecule using a template-switch adaptor with 12 random nucleotides. TCRdb analysed the 5' RACE reads with MiXCR anew, one entry per CDR3 protein. The sample holds 800,000 to 950,000 distinct CDR3 sequences, around 36% seen once. General study points: PBMCs left unsorted prevented a conclusive naive versus antigen-experienced comparison.

This sequence joins TRBV11-1 and TRBJ2-7; D remains ambiguous. The clonotype comes from a man younger than 30 in good health. Sequenced input: blood. CDR3 region: CASSFRIKGPYEQYF. In nucleotides, the CDR3 is TGTGCCAGCAGCTTTAGAATCAAAGGCCCCTACGAGCAGTACTTC. The full variable domain, in which reference TRBV11-1 and TRBJ2-7 provide the parts outside the CDR3, is EAEVAQSPRYKITEKSQAVAFWCDPISGHATLYWYRQILGQGPELLVQFQDESVVDDSQLPKDRFSAERLKGVDSTLKIQPAELGDSAMYLCASSFRIKGPYEQYFGPGTRLTVT.